The 9 T cell receptor beta chains below all came from one sample that was sequenced in a study of blood T cell repertoires in COVID-19. Some clones are missing from TCRdb's copy, which holds only in-frame ones; the method was immunoSEQ multiplex PCR. This table has tens of thousands of clones, around 80% appearing once. The specimen sequenced was peripheral blood. These receptors were taken from a woman in her sixties with acute or convalescent COVID-19.

This clone has only a few counts. This chain joins TRBV15 and TRBJ1-5; TRBD1 aligns across 8 bases. Germline assignment: CDR1 LNHNV and CDR2 YYDKDF (reference sequence). There are 15 residues in the CDR3. J gave up 3 bases and V 7 bases, and 8 bases lay outside the gene matches. CDR3 residues: CATKSGTGSNQPQHF. CDR3 DNA sequence: TGTGCCACCAAATCCGGGACAGGTTCCAATCAGCCCCAGCATTTT. Filled out from reference TRBV15 and TRBJ1-5, the complete variable domain reads DAMVIQNPRYQVTQFGKPVTLSCSQTLNHNVMYWYQQKSSQAPKLLFHYYDKDFNNEADTPDNFQSRRPNTSFCFLDIRSPGLGDTAMYLCATKSGTGSNQPQHFGDGTRLSIL.

Notes on this clone: Other DNA sequences in this specimen translate into the identical CDR3. CDR3 DNA: TGCAGCGTAGAAACAGGGTCCGGAAACACCATATATTTT. Its translation is CSVETGSGNTIYF. The chain has TRBV29-1 and TRBJ1-3; tentative D call: TRBD1 (6 bases). The germline CDR1 and CDR2 sequences are SQVTM and ANQGSEA. The CDR3 sequence is 13 residues long. V lost 6 bases and J 4 bases, leaving 13 bases between the germline ends.

V gene TRBV7-6 combines with J gene TRBJ2-3; tentative D call: TRBD2 (5 bases). V shed 5 bases and J shed 4 bases, with 16 bases lying between them. Germline V gene sequence: CDR1 SGHVS, CDR2 FNYEAQ. The CDR3 is made up of 15 amino acids. CDR3 sequence reads: CASSGSAGRPDTQYF. The CDR3 DNA follows: TGTGCCAGCAGCGGATCGGCGGGTAGGCCAGATACGCAGTATTTT.

This chain links TRBV5-1 with TRBJ2-3, with D perhaps TRBD2 (5 bases). The length of the CDR3 is 12 residues. V lost 6 bases and J lost 2, with 7 bases in between. Per germline, CDR1 SGHRS and CDR2 YFSETQ. This CDR3 is CASIDYTDTQYF. CDR3 sequence (DNA): TGCGCCAGCATCGACTACACAGATACGCAGTATTTT.

This chain links TRBV5-1 with TRBJ2-3, with D uncertain. Trimming took off 4 bases at V and 2 bases at J, with 11 bases between the two ends. The CDR3 totals 14 residues. Germline CDR1 reads SGHRS; CDR2 reads YFSETQ. CDR3: CASSPHRYTDTQYF. For the CDR3, the DNA is TGCGCCAGCAGCCCCCATAGATACACAGATACGCAGTATTTT.

V is TRBV24-1 and J is TRBJ2-1, with D hard to call. V lost 0 bases and J lost 9, with 5 bases in between. The CDR3 covers 12 residues. CDR1 and CDR2 (germline): KGHDR, SFDVKD. DNA for the CDR3: TGTGCCACCAGTGATTTGCAGGCTGAGCAGTTCTTC. It codes for CATSDLQAEQFF.

This clone was counted a single time. This rearrangement joins TRBV5-6 to TRBJ1-1; 9 bases fit TRBD1. This CDR3 contains 14 residues. Germline-derived CDR1 and CDR2 are SGHDT and YYEEEE. With V trimmed by 2 bases and J by 5 bases, 4 bases remained unmatched. The CDR3 bases are TGTGCCAGCAGCTTCGGGACAGGGCGAACTGAAGCTTTCTTT. Translating it yields CASSFGTGRTEAFF.

This clone was counted between two and nine times. J is TRBJ1-5 and V is TRBV30; 8 bases fit TRBD1. CDR3 length: 14 residues. From germline, CDR1 is GTSNPN and CDR2 SVGIG (reference sequence). V shed 1 base, J shed 7 bases, and the junction held 6 bases outside the gene matches. The DNA of the CDR3 is TGTGCCTGGAGTGGAGACAGGGGATTCCAGCCCCAGCATTTT. It codes for CAWSGDRGFQPQHF.

The CDR3 region is CATSDFRQGAWVQYF. DNA for the CDR3: TGTGCCACCAGTGATTTCCGACAGGGGGCCTGGGTTCAGTACTTC. This chain links TRBV24-1 with TRBJ2-7; TRBD1 matches 10 bases. Germline V gene lookup returns CDR1 KGHDR and CDR2 SFDVKD. The trim removed 1 base at V and 10 bases at J, leaving 9 bases unmatched. There are 15 residues in the CDR3.